These 31 T cell receptor beta chains were all obtained from the same sample, sequenced in a study of lymphopenia after photon versus proton radiotherapy (dated by TCRdb to the late 2010s). Library generation was performed with the immunoSEQ multiplex PCR assay. The clones in this table, taken by TCRdb from immuneACCESS, are in-frame only. Not every clone is retained; where verified, under half of the shortfall comes from an unresolved V gene, and the cause of the rest is unknown. This sample has some 44,000 clones in its table, and around 81% of those were observed once. The biggest ten clones account for roughly a quarter of the sample. This specimen was peripheral blood, taken from a patient treated with proton-based radiotherapy. The receptors were sampled from a woman aged 70-85 years with pancreatic cancer.

The chain combines TRBV29-1 with TRBJ2-5, with 11 bases identical to TRBD1. The germline CDR1 and CDR2 sequences are SQVTM and ANQGSEA. The CDR3 sequence is 14 residues long. Trimming at V came to 6 bases and at J to 5 bases, leaving 8 bases not matched to a gene. Here the CDR3 DNA reads TGCAGCGTCCACGGACAGGGGGCGCGGGAGACCCAGTACTTC. It yields the protein CSVHGQGARETQYF.

V usage is TRBV10-3 and J usage is TRBJ2-3, with a tentative D call TRBD1 (6 bases). Trimming took 10 bases from V and 6 from J, leaving 20 bases between them. CDR1 and CDR2 (germline): ENHRY, SYGVKD. The CDR3 runs 14 residues. The CDR3 coding sequence is TGTGCCAGCCGCGAAACAGGGCCTGGGGATACGCAGTATTTT. Its translation: CASRETGPGDTQYF.

This sequence joins TRBV30 and TRBJ2-2; D gene ambiguous. The germline CDR1 and CDR2 sequences are GTSNPN and SVGIG (reference sequence). The CDR3 covers 13 residues. V was shortened by 2 bases and J by 8 bases, with 12 bases between the two germline ends. The CDR3 is CAWSRLTRGELFF. The CDR3 DNA reads as TGTGCCTGGAGTCGTCTAACTCGGGGGGAGCTGTTTTTT.

The V gene is TRBV9, the J gene TRBJ1-2, with no clear D. V dropped 2 bases and J dropped 1 base, with 12 bases sitting between them. CDR3 length: 15 amino acids. CDR1 and CDR2 (germline): SGDLS, YYNGEE. The CDR3 spells CASSVEGNDNYGYTF. In DNA form, the CDR3 reads TGTGCCAGCAGCGTTGAGGGCAATGATAACTATGGCTACACCTTC.

The rearrangement joins TRBV19 to TRBJ2-2; the D call may be TRBD1 or TRBD2 (5 bases each). V was pared by 9 bases and J by 2 bases, with 13 bases between. Germline V gene data show CDR1 as LNHDA and CDR2 as SQIVND (reference sequence). There are 14 residues in the CDR3. The CDR3 loop reads CASGTGTNTGELFF. The CDR3 bases are TGTGCCAGCGGGACCGGGACCAACACCGGGGAGCTGTTTTTT.

This chain connects TRBV19 to TRBJ1-2; 8 nucleotides line up with TRBD1. The V and J ends lost 5 bases and 4 bases, in that order; junction bases with no gene match: 6. Germline lookup yields CDR1 LNHDA and CDR2 SQIVND (reference sequence). This CDR3 has 14 residues. The DNA for the CDR3 is TGTGCCAGTAGTGCGGACAGGGTTGGCTATGGCTACACCTTC. Translated: CASSADRVGYGYTF.

In DNA form, the CDR3 reads TGTGCCAGCAGCTTAGTACGGACAGAGGCTAACTATGGCTACACCTTC. Residues: CASSLVRTEANYGYTF. The rearrangement uses TRBV7-9 and TRBJ1-2, with D maybe TRBD1 (6 bases). Trimming cost V 1 base and J 0 bases, with 12 bases left between them. CDR3 size: 16 residues. The germline gives CDR1 SEHNR, CDR2 FQNEAQ (reference sequence).

CDR3 DNA sequence: TGTGCCAGCAGTCCGGGGACTAACCAAGAGACCCAGTACTTC. It is translated as CASSPGTNQETQYF. The chain recombines TRBV7-2 with TRBJ2-5; TRBD2 matches at 7 bases. Germline V lookup: CDR1 SGHTA, CDR2 FQGNSA. The junction had 4 bases not matched to a gene; V was cut back by 6 bases and J by 0 bases. The CDR3 runs to 14 residues.

The chain employs TRBV28 and TRBJ1-5; 12 bases map to TRBD1. This CDR3 is built from 15 residues. CDR1 and CDR2 from the germline V gene are MDHEN and SYDVKM. The V and J ends lost 3 bases and 7 bases, in that order; junction bases with no gene match: 4. CDR3 loop: CASSFGDRGLQPQHF. The CDR3 bases are TGTGCCAGCAGTTTTGGGGACAGGGGGCTACAGCCCCAGCATTTT.

V gene TRBV7-9 combines with J gene TRBJ1-5, with 7 bases lining up with TRBD1. The germline CDR1 and CDR2 sequences are SEHNR and FQNEAQ (reference sequence). The V and J ends lost 1 base and 1 base, in that order; junction bases with no gene match: 4. The CDR3 is 16 amino acids. The CDR3 bases are TGTGCCAGCAGCTTAGGCTTGACAGGGAGCAATCAGCCCCAGCATTTT. The encoded protein is CASSLGLTGSNQPQHF.

The genes are TRBV6-5 and TRBJ1-4; D remains unclear. The CDR3 is 11 amino acids. Trimming shortened V by 7 bases and J by 12 bases, and 12 bases separated the two germline ends. CDR1 is MNHEY, CDR2 SVGAGI, per germline. The CDR3 loop is CASNPPPELFF. The CDR3 DNA follows: TGTGCCAGCAACCCTCCCCCGGAACTGTTTTTT.

The chain combines TRBV27 with TRBJ2-1; the match to TRBD2 covers 11 bases. CDR3 length: 19 amino acids. V was pared by 4 bases and J by 3 bases, with 14 bases of the junction left unmatched. Per germline, CDR1 MNHEY and CDR2 SMNVEV (reference sequence). The CDR3 region is CASSWGGTSGRKDYNEQFF. The CDR3 coding sequence is TGTGCCAGCAGTTGGGGCGGAACTAGCGGGAGAAAGGACTACAATGAGCAGTTCTTC.

The CDR3 sequence: CARLISGRSYEQYF. The CDR3 nucleotides are TGTGCCAGACTAATTAGCGGTCGCTCCTACGAGCAGTACTTC. The chain joins TRBV19 to TRBJ2-7, with D tentatively TRBD2 (6 bases). V was trimmed by 9 bases and J by 0 bases, leaving 15 bases between them. Germline CDR1 reads LNHDA; CDR2 reads SQIVND (reference sequence). The CDR3 covers 14 residues.

The chain recombines TRBV27 with TRBJ1-2, with 9 bases aligning to TRBD1. The CDR3 runs to 12 residues. Germline V gene sequence: CDR1 MNHEY, CDR2 SMNVEV (reference sequence). V lost 10 bases and J lost 7; bases outside the gene matches: 7. CDR3 loop: CATKTGGGGYTF. The CDR3 DNA is TGTGCCACCAAAACAGGGGGCGGTGGCTACACCTTC.

The chain uses TRBV30 and TRBJ2-7, with TRBD2 matching 15 bases. The V segment lost 1 base and the J segment 7 bases; nucleotides outside the gene matches: 14. CDR1 and CDR2 (germline): GTSNPN, SVGIG (reference sequence). The length of the CDR3 is 18 residues. CDR3 protein: CAWSAYPGLAGGNKEQYF. CDR3 nucleotides: TGTGCCTGGAGTGCCTACCCCGGACTAGCGGGAGGGAACAAAGAGCAGTACTTC.

This sequence joins TRBV5-1 and TRBJ1-5; 7 bases fit TRBD1. The CDR3 is made up of 15 amino acids. After removal of 0 bases from V and 7 bases from J, the junction contained 7 bases not matched to a gene. CDR1 SGHRS and CDR2 YFSETQ come from the germline V gene. The CDR3 DNA sequence: TGCGCCAGCAGCTTGGCCTCAGGGGGGGACCAGCCCCAGCATTTT. Its translation: CASSLASGGDQPQHF.

J is TRBJ1-3 and V is TRBV28; D remains unclear. Germline-derived CDR1 and CDR2 are MDHEN and SYDVKM. The CDR3 has 14 amino acids. V lost 1 base, J lost 0 bases, and 4 bases lay in between. This CDR3 is CASSLSGSGNTIYF. The CDR3 nucleotides read TGTGCCAGCAGTTTATCCGGCTCTGGAAACACCATATATTTT.

The chain joins TRBV28 to TRBJ1-5, with 9 bases lining up with TRBD1. Trimming removed 5 bases from V and 6 bases from J; junction bases left unmatched: 8. The CDR3 has 15 amino acids. The germline V gene has CDR1 MDHEN and CDR2 SYDVKM. CDR3 protein: CASSHRDRAAQPQHF. The DNA of the CDR3 is TGTGCCAGCAGTCACCGGGACAGGGCAGCTCAGCCCCAGCATTTT.

The rearrangement uses TRBV7-2 and TRBJ1-5, with 9 bases aligning to TRBD1. Germline CDR1 is SGHTA and CDR2 is FQGNSA. V dropped 3 bases and J dropped 5; count of bases not matched to a gene: 5. This CDR3 contains 15 residues. The CDR3 spells CASSLDRGGYQPQHF. The DNA of the CDR3 is TGTGCCAGCAGCTTGGACAGGGGAGGGTATCAGCCCCAGCATTTT.

The chain has TRBV30 and TRBJ1-1; a possible D gene is TRBD1 (6 bases). Trimming removed 3 bases at V and 4 bases at J, with 9 bases between. From germline, CDR1 is GTSNPN and CDR2 SVGIG (reference sequence). The CDR3 is 12 residues long. This CDR3 reads CAWRQGGTEAFF. The CDR3 nucleotides read TGTGCCTGGAGACAGGGTGGCACTGAAGCTTTCTTT. The whole variable domain, filled in from reference TRBV30 and TRBJ1-1, reads SQTIHQWPATLVQPVGSPLSLECTVEGTSNPNLYWYRQAAGRGLQLLFYSVGIGQISSEVPQNLSASRPQDRQFILSSKKLLLSDSGFYLCAWRQGGTEAFFGQGTRLTVV.

This chain joins TRBV29-1 and TRBJ2-1; a possible D gene is TRBD1 (5 bases). Trimming cost V 0 bases and J 5 bases, with 14 bases left between them. The CDR3 covers 15 residues. Germline values: CDR1 SQVTM, CDR2 ANQGSEA. The CDR3 loop reads CSVEDFRTNNNEQFF. CDR3 nucleotide sequence: TGCAGCGTTGAAGATTTTAGGACAAATAACAATGAGCAGTTCTTC.

The rearrangement joins TRBV30 to TRBJ2-5; 7 positions agree with TRBD1. V dropped 0 bases and J dropped 4; count of bases not matched to a gene: 5. CDR3 length: 14 residues. Germline V gives CDR1 GTSNPN, CDR2 SVGIG (reference sequence). The CDR3 loop reads CAWSVTRDRETQYF. CDR3 coding DNA: TGTGCCTGGAGTGTAACCAGGGACAGAGAGACCCAGTACTTC.

The V call is TRBV2, the J call TRBJ1-5; D gene ambiguous. V shed 4 bases and J shed 6 bases, with 7 bases lying between them. CDR1 is SNHLY and CDR2 is FYNNEI in the germline V gene. This CDR3 has 12 residues. The CDR3 loop is CASSARAQPQHF. For the CDR3, the DNA is TGTGCCAGCAGTGCTAGGGCTCAGCCCCAGCATTTT.

The CDR3: CASTGLAGGYEQYF. CDR3 nucleotide sequence: TGTGCCAGCACTGGACTAGCGGGTGGCTACGAGCAGTACTTC. This chain links TRBV25-1 with TRBJ2-7; 11 positions agree with TRBD2. The CDR3 consists of 14 residues. V shed 7 bases and J 3 bases; nucleotides not matched to a gene: 5. CDR1 and CDR2 (germline): MGHDK, SYGVNS.

The chain uses TRBV27 and TRBJ1-4; D remains ambiguous. The V gene's germline CDR1 is MNHEY and CDR2 SMNVEV (reference sequence). Trimming took off 0 bases at V and 8 bases at J, with 4 bases between the two ends. There are 12 residues in the CDR3. The CDR3 spells CASSLSGEKLFF. Written as DNA, the CDR3 is TGTGCCAGCAGTTTATCGGGAGAAAAACTGTTTTTT.

The chain employs TRBV7-2 and TRBJ2-3; 14 bases agree with TRBD2. Germline lookup yields CDR1 SGHTA and CDR2 FQGNSA. Trimming at V came to 5 bases and at J to 8 bases, leaving 6 bases not matched to a gene. CDR3 length equals 15 residues. This chain's CDR3 is CASSPPTSGRGTQYF. The CDR3, as DNA: TGTGCCAGCAGCCCGCCGACTAGCGGGAGGGGTACGCAGTATTTT.

The gene calls are TRBV18 and TRBJ2-5; TRBD2 agrees at 8 bases. Germline loops: CDR1 KGHSH, CDR2 LQKENI. J lost 3 bases, V lost 1 base, and 1 base had no gene match. This CDR3 comprises 14 residues. CDR3 DNA sequence: TGTGCCAGCTCACCACTAGCGGGGAAAGAGACCCAGTACTTC. It yields the protein CASSPLAGKETQYF.

This chain uses TRBV19 with TRBJ1-1, with TRBD1 matching over 7 bases. This CDR3 is 14 amino acids long. J was trimmed by 7 bases and V by 2 bases; bases with no gene match: 7. Germline V lookup: CDR1 LNHDA, CDR2 SQIVND (reference sequence). Written as DNA, the CDR3 is TGTGCCAGTAGTATAAGCGGGACAGAGTTTGAAGCTTTCTTT. As protein: CASSISGTEFEAFF. Looking up the rest from reference TRBV19 and TRBJ1-1 gives the full variable domain: DGGITQSPKYLFRKEGQNVTLSCEQNLNHDAMYWYRQDPGQGLRLIYYSQIVNDFQKGDIAEGYSVSREKKESFPLTVTSAQKNPTAFYLCASSISGTEFEAFFGQGTRLTVV.

The chain uses TRBV9 and TRBJ2-1; TRBD2 matches at 10 bases. Germline CDR1 SGDLS, CDR2 YYNGEE. V shed 0 bases and J 6 bases; nucleotides not matched to a gene: 3. The CDR3 consists of 15 residues. The CDR3 loop is CASSVDLAGVNEQFF. In nucleotides, the CDR3 is TGTGCCAGCAGCGTAGATCTAGCGGGAGTCAATGAGCAGTTCTTC.

The chain has TRBV9 and TRBJ2-6; D gene uncertain. The V and J ends lost 1 base and 2 bases respectively, with 10 bases between them. This CDR3 spans 16 amino acids. Germline loops: CDR1 SGDLS, CDR2 YYNGEE. The CDR3 nucleotides read TGTGCCAGCAGCGTAACTCAGGACCCTGGGGCCAACGTCCTGACTTTC. Encoded protein: CASSVTQDPGANVLTF.

Only one count was recorded for this clone. Written as DNA, the CDR3 is TGTGCCAGCAGTTTAAGTCTCTTGGGTGAAAAACTGTTTTTT. This encodes CASSLSLLGEKLFF. The chain uses TRBV28 and TRBJ1-4, with D hard to call. In germline, CDR1 is MDHEN, CDR2 SYDVKM. Trimming shortened V by 2 bases and J by 7 bases, and 11 bases separated the two germline ends. The CDR3 spans 14 residues.